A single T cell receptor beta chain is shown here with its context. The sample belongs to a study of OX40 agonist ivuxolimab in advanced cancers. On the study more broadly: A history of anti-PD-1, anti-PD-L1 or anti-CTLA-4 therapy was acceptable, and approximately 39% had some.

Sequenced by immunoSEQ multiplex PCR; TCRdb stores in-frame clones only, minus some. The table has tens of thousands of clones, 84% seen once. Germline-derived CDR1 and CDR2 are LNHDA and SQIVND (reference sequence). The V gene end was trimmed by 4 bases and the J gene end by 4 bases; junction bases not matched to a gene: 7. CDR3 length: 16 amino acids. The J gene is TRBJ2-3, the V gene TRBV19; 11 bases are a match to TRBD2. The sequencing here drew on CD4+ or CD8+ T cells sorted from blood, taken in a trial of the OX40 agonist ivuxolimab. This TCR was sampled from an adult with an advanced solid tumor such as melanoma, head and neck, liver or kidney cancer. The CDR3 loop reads CASSRLAGSGADTQYF. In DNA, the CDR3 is TGTGCCAGTAGTAGACTAGCGGGGAGTGGCGCAGATACGCAGTATTTT.